These 27 T cell receptor beta chains were sequenced from one sample in a study of long-term antiretroviral therapy in people with HIV. Survey-level resolution applied to immunoSEQ assay v3.0. The protocol was immunoSEQ multiplex PCR, while the TCRdb copy is restricted to in-frame clones and leaves out a portion. The table shows roughly 20,000 clones, with around 80% occurring only once. Specimen: unsorted PBMCs, collected 4.1 years after starting antiretroviral therapy. Every receptor here comes from a woman aged 40 to 55 with HIV.

In nucleotides, the CDR3 is TGTGCCAGCAGCCTCACGAGAGCCTACTATGGCTACACCTTC. Its translation is CASSLTRAYYGYTF. The rearrangement links TRBV6-1 to TRBJ1-2; no clear D. CDR1 MNHNS and CDR2 SASEGT come from the germline V gene. Trimming took 6 bases from V and 3 from J, leaving 14 bases between them. The length of the CDR3 is 14 residues.

The rearrangement uses TRBV4-2 and TRBJ2-1, with TRBD2 matching over 11 bases. The germline CDR1 and CDR2 sequences are LGHNA and YNFKEQ. Germline trimming cut 3 bases from V and 4 bases from J; bases unmatched to any gene: 8. CDR3 length: 17 residues. CDR3 sequence (DNA): TGTGCCAGCAGCCAGGACCCGACTAGCGGGGTATACAATGAGCAGTTCTTC. Its protein product is CASSQDPTSGVYNEQFF.

The chain is built from TRBV21-1 and TRBJ2-7; the D call of TRBD2 is as the table states it, not checked on the DNA. TRBV21-1 constitutes a pseudogene. The CDR3 contains 11 residues. In DNA form, the CDR3 reads TGTGCCAGCAGCAAGGTCCCGAGAAAGTACTTC. Protein product: CASSKVPRKYF.

V is TRBV11-3 and J is TRBJ2-2; D may be TRBD1 or TRBD2 (7 bases each). V lost 1 base to trimming and J lost 7 bases, with 10 bases between them. CDR1 SGHNT and CDR2 YENEEA come from the germline V gene. The CDR3 spans 14 residues. The DNA for the CDR3 is TGTGCCAGCAGCTTAGCAGGGGGGGTCGGGGAGCTGTTTTTT. This encodes CASSLAGGVGELFF.

This clone was observed a few times. J is TRBJ1-2 and V is TRBV18; 8 nucleotides agree with TRBD1. CDR3 length: 15 residues. The germline gives CDR1 KGHSH, CDR2 LQKENI. The V gene end was trimmed by 2 bases and the J gene end by 5 bases; junction bases not matched to a gene: 7. The CDR3 DNA reads TGTGCCAGCTCACCAGAGCAGGGGGCCTATTATGGCTACACCTTC. This encodes CASSPEQGAYYGYTF. The whole variable domain, remainder taken from reference TRBV18 and TRBJ1-2, is NAGVMQNPRHLVRRRGQEARLRCSPMKGHSHVYWYRQLPEEGLKFMVYLQKENIIDESGMPKERFSAEFPKEGPSILRIQQVVRGDSAAYFCASSPEQGAYYGYTFGSGTRLTVV.

The chain couples TRBV11-3 to TRBJ2-1; possible D gene TRBD2, 5 bases. V was clipped by 1 base and J by 6 bases, with 7 bases between them. CDR3 size: 13 residues. Per the germline V gene, CDR1 is SGHNT and CDR2 is YENEEA. CDR3 loop: CASSLVGGNEQFF. The CDR3 DNA reads TGTGCCAGCAGCTTAGTTGGAGGCAATGAGCAGTTCTTC.

J is TRBJ1-2 and V is TRBV11-2, with 7 positions matching TRBD1. Germline trimming cut 1 base from V and 4 bases from J; bases unmatched to any gene: 0. This CDR3 is built from 13 residues. Germline V gene lookup returns CDR1 SGHAT and CDR2 FQNNGV. The CDR3 loop is CASSLGTGYGYTF. The CDR3 nucleotides are TGTGCCAGCAGCTTAGGGACAGGCTATGGCTACACCTTC.

The rearrangement uses TRBV7-9 and TRBJ1-2; no firm D call. Germline lookup yields CDR1 SEHNR and CDR2 FQNEAQ (reference sequence). V gave up 5 bases and J gave up 4 bases, with 8 bases separating them. The CDR3 runs to 12 residues. CDR3 sequence: CASSADFYGYTF. The DNA for the CDR3 is TGTGCCAGCAGCGCTGACTTCTATGGCTACACCTTC.

J is TRBJ2-7 and V is TRBV7-9, with D perhaps being TRBD1 or TRBD2 (5 bases each). The CDR3 loop spans 14 amino acids. Germline-derived CDR1 and CDR2 are SEHNR and FQNEAQ (reference sequence). V was shortened by 4 bases and J by 6 bases, with 16 bases between the two germline ends. DNA of the CDR3: TGTGCCAGCAGCTCAATGGGACCAGCAGGCGAGCAGTACTTC. As protein: CASSSMGPAGEQYF.

In this sample, this clone turned up a few times. The chain recombines TRBV5-1 with TRBJ1-1; D is unclear. Germline V gene lookup returns CDR1 SGHRS and CDR2 YFSETQ. Trimming removed 0 bases at V and 4 bases at J, with 7 bases between. CDR3 length: 13 amino acids. The CDR3 loop is CASSLAGSTEAFF. CDR3 DNA: TGCGCCAGCAGCTTGGCCGGCAGCACTGAAGCTTTCTTT.

This clone has just a few counts. The chain links TRBV7-2 to TRBJ2-7; D is ambiguous. Germline values: CDR1 SGHTA, CDR2 FQGNSA. The CDR3 runs to 13 residues. Trimming removed 5 bases at V and 3 bases at J, with 11 bases between. CDR3 amino acids: CASSRAVVYEQYF. CDR3 coding DNA: TGTGCCAGCAGCCGGGCTGTCGTCTACGAGCAGTACTTC.

V and J are TRBV7-9 and TRBJ1-4; 8 positions match TRBD1. This CDR3 comprises 17 residues. The J segment lost 8 bases and the V segment lost 0 bases, leaving 11 bases of the junction unmatched. CDR1 SEHNR and CDR2 FQNEAQ come from the germline V gene (reference sequence). CDR3 sequence reads: CASSLASAGGRQEKLFF. CDR3 bases: TGTGCCAGCAGCTTAGCATCGGCAGGGGGCCGCCAAGAAAAACTGTTTTTT.

The J gene is TRBJ2-5, the V gene TRBV7-8; 16 positions agree with TRBD2. CDR1 SGHVS and CDR2 FQNEAQ come from the germline V gene. The CDR3 consists of 16 residues. The J segment lost 9 bases and the V segment lost 5 bases, leaving 9 bases of the junction unmatched. The CDR3 bases are TGTGCCAGCAGCCTCCGGGGACTAGCGGGAGGGCCAGCCCAGTACTTC. As protein: CASSLRGLAGGPAQYF.

This clone was observed a handful of times. V usage is TRBV10-3 and J usage is TRBJ2-5; D is undetermined. Trimming cost V 2 bases and J 3 bases, with 4 bases left between them. Germline V gives CDR1 ENHRY, CDR2 SYGVKD. CDR3 length equals 12 residues. CDR3 sequence: CAISETEETQYF. In nucleotides, the CDR3 is TGTGCCATCAGTGAGACGGAAGAGACCCAGTACTTC.

This clone was picked up a small number of times. J is TRBJ2-7 and V is TRBV19, with 8 positions matching TRBD2. CDR1 and CDR2 (germline): LNHDA, SQIVND (reference sequence). The CDR3 consists of 13 residues. The trim removed 5 bases at V and 4 bases at J, leaving 4 bases unmatched. The CDR3 region has the DNA TGTGCCAGTAGTGCTGCGGGGGGTTACGAGCAGTACTTC. Translation gives CASSAAGGYEQYF.

The chain joins TRBV5-1 to TRBJ2-7; D is tentatively TRBD1 or TRBD2 (7 bases each). V was cut by 4 bases and J by 2 bases, with 22 bases left in between. The CDR3 has 17 residues. Germline V gene data show CDR1 as SGHRS and CDR2 as YFSETQ. The CDR3 DNA sequence: TGCGCCAGCAGCCCACTGGGGAGGGGGCGCGGTCCCTACGAGCAGTACTTC. Protein product: CASSPLGRGRGPYEQYF.

The chain carries TRBV7-9 and TRBJ2-5, with a weak D call TRBD2 (6 bases). CDR1 is SEHNR, CDR2 FQNEAQ, per germline (reference sequence). The CDR3 runs 14 residues. V lost 3 bases and J 2 bases, leaving 10 bases between the germline ends. The CDR3 DNA reads as TGTGCCAGCAGCTTCAGACTAGAACAAGAGACCCAGTACTTC. Residues: CASSFRLEQETQYF.

This clone has a single count. The chain links TRBV4-3 to TRBJ2-7; D possibly corresponds to TRBD2 (6 bases). CDR1 LGHNA and CDR2 YSLEER come from the germline V gene. This CDR3 is built from 15 residues. Between the trimmed V and J ends, which lost 0 bases and 5 bases, there was a span of 14 bases. DNA for the CDR3: TGCGCCAGCAGCCAAGACTATCTAGCTAGCGACGAGCAGTACTTC. Its translation is CASSQDYLASDEQYF.

The chain uses TRBV7-9 and TRBJ2-1; TRBD2 is a possible D gene (5 bases). The CDR3 extends over 13 amino acids. Germline V gene data show CDR1 as SEHNR and CDR2 as FQNEAQ (reference sequence). Trimming took off 5 bases at V and 8 bases at J, with 13 bases between the two ends. This chain's CDR3 is CASSPEGRDEQFF. As DNA, the CDR3 is TGTGCCAGCAGCCCCGAGGGCCGCGATGAGCAGTTCTTC.

This rearrangement joins TRBV9 to TRBJ2-5, with D perhaps TRBD2 (5 bases). Trimming took 2 bases from V and 5 from J, leaving 16 bases between them. The germline V gene has CDR1 SGDLS and CDR2 YYNGEE. The CDR3 covers 15 residues. The CDR3, as DNA: TGTGCCAGCAGCGTCCATGTGGCTAGCCGGGAGACCCAGTACTTC. Encoded protein: CASSVHVASRETQYF.

V usage is TRBV5-1 and J usage is TRBJ2-2; no clear D. The V gene's germline CDR1 is SGHRS and CDR2 YFSETQ. This CDR3 contains 13 residues. The V and J ends lost 0 bases and 6 bases respectively, with 6 bases between them. In DNA, the CDR3 is TGCGCCAGCAGCTTGGAGGCCTCCGGGGAGCTGTTTTTT. Amino acids: CASSLEASGELFF.

V usage is TRBV2 and J usage is TRBJ1-2; TRBD1 aligns across 8 bases. CDR3 size: 23 residues. Germline values: CDR1 SNHLY, CDR2 FYNNEI. Losses at the gene ends were 2 bases for V and 0 bases for J; bases not matched to a gene: 26. The CDR3 spells CASSETSEWDSRGLAHPNYGYTF. The CDR3 nucleotides read TGTGCCAGCAGTGAAACCTCGGAGTGGGATTCCAGGGGGCTGGCCCACCCTAACTATGGCTACACCTTC.

The chain combines TRBV6-5 with TRBJ2-7; a weak D match, TRBD1 (5 bases). Germline V gene sequence: CDR1 MNHEY, CDR2 SVGAGI. Trimming removed 6 bases at V and 0 bases at J, with 12 bases between. The CDR3 sequence is 14 residues long. CDR3 in amino acids: CASSPRQRSYEQYF. The CDR3 region has the DNA TGTGCCAGCAGCCCGAGACAGCGCTCCTACGAGCAGTACTTC.

The V gene is TRBV6-6, the J gene TRBJ1-2; D ambiguous. There are 15 residues in the CDR3. The germline gives CDR1 MNHNY, CDR2 SVGAGI (reference sequence). V lost 0 bases to trimming and J lost 8 bases, with 16 bases between them. The CDR3 loop is CASSYSPTGTTGYTF. The CDR3 DNA is TGTGCCAGCAGTTACTCCCCTACGGGCACTACCGGCTACACCTTC.

The rearrangement uses TRBV19 and TRBJ1-2; D uncertain. The CDR3 sequence is 14 residues long. Trimming removed 0 bases from V and 1 base from J, with 6 bases in between. Per the germline V gene, CDR1 is LNHDA and CDR2 is SQIVND (reference sequence). The CDR3 coding sequence is TGTGCCAGTAGTATAGAACCCTATAACTATGGCTACACCTTC. It yields the protein CASSIEPYNYGYTF.

J is TRBJ1-4 and V is TRBV19; no reliable D call. Germline values: CDR1 LNHDA, CDR2 SQIVND (reference sequence). V lost 3 bases, J lost 5 bases, and 13 bases lay in between. CDR3 size: 15 residues. As DNA, the CDR3 is TGTGCCAGTAGTATGGTCCCGGGATTCAATGAAAAACTGTTTTTT. Its translation is CASSMVPGFNEKLFF.

The gene calls are TRBV18 and TRBJ1-1; no definite D call. This CDR3 is 13 amino acids long. In germline, CDR1 is KGHSH, CDR2 LQKENI. V lost 0 bases and J lost 5, with 7 bases in between. The chain's CDR3 is CASSPPIRTEAFF. CDR3 nucleotides: TGTGCCAGCTCACCACCGATACGAACTGAAGCTTTCTTT.